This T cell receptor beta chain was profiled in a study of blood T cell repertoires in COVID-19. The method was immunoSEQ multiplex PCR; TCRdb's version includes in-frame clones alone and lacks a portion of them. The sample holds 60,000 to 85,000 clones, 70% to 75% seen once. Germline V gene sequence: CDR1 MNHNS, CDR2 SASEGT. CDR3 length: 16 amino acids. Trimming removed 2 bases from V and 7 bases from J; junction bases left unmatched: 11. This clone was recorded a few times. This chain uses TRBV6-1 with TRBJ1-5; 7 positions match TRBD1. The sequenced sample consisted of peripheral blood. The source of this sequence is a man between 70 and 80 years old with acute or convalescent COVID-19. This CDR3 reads CASSELGPGGRQPQHF. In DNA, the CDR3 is TGTGCCAGCAGTGAACTGGGGCCAGGGGGACGGCAGCCCCAGCATTTT.